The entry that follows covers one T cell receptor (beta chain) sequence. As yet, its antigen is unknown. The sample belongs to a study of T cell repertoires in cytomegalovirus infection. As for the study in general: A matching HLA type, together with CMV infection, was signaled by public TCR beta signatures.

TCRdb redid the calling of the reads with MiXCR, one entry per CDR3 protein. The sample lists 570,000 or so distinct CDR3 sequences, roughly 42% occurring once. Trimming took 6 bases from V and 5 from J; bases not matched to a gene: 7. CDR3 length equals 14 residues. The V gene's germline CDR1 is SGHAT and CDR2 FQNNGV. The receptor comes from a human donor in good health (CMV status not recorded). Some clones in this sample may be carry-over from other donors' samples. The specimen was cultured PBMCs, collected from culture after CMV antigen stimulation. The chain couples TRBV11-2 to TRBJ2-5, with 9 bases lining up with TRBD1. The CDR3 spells CASRPTGGLETQYF. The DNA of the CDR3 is TGTGCCAGCAGACCTACAGGGGGCCTCGAGACCCAGTACTTC.